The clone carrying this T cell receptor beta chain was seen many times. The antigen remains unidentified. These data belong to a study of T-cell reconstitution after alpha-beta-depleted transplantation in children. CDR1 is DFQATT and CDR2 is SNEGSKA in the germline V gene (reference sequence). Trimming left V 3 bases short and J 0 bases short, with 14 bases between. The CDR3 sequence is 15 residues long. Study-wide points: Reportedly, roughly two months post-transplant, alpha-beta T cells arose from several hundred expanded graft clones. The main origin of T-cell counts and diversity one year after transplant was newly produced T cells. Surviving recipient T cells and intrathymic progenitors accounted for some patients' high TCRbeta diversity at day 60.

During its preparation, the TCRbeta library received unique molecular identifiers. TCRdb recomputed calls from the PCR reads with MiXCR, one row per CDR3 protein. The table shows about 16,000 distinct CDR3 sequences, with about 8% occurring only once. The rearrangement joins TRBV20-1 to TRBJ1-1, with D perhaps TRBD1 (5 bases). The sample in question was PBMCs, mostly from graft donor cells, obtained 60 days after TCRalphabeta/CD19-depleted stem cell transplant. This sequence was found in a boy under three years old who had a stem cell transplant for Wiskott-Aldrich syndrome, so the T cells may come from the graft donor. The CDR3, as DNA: TGCAGTGCTAGGAGAACAGGTTTGATGAACACTGAAGCTTTCTTT. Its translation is CSARRTGLMNTEAFF.